A single sample is the source of the 9 T cell receptor beta chains below, sequenced in a study of cytomegalovirus exposure and HLA in healthy donors (dated by TCRdb to between 2016 and 2019). Library creation used the immunoSEQ multiplex PCR assay. The multiplex PCR relied on a mix of 60 forward primers for TCR Vbeta segments and 13 reverse primers for TCR Jbeta segments. TCRdb obtained this table from immuneACCESS and retained in-frame rearrangements with V and J assigned. These tables miss some clones; where compared with another copy, unresolved V genes account for less than half of the shortfall, and the remainder is unexplained. The sample records around 200,000 clones, 77% of which are singletons. 2.5% to 3% of the sample rests with the top ten. The sequenced sample was PBMCs. These receptor sequences come from a woman aged 55 to 70 in good health and CMV-seropositive.

The chain recombines TRBV6-5 with TRBJ2-5; no definite D call. The J call is uncertain, as TRBJ2-7 better fits the DNA end. The CDR3 is made up of 11 amino acids. The germline CDR1 and CDR2 sequences are MNHEY and SVGAGI. CDR3 region: CASSYSGEQYF. CDR3 nucleotide sequence: TGTGCCAGCAGTTACTCGGGCGAGCAGTACTTC.

The chain employs TRBV7-9 and TRBJ1-6; D not certain. The CDR3 sequence is 14 residues long. Between the trimmed V and J ends, which lost 4 bases and 7 bases, there was a span of 11 bases. In germline, CDR1 is SEHNR, CDR2 FQNEAQ (reference sequence). The CDR3 DNA reads TGTGCCAGCAGCTCACGGGGTAGCAATTCACCCCTCCACTTT. This encodes CASSSRGSNSPLHF.

The chain joins TRBV5-4 to TRBJ2-1; maybe TRBD2 (7 bases). V was clipped by 0 bases and J by 9 bases, with 19 bases between them. This CDR3 contains 16 residues. Germline assignment: CDR1 SGHNT and CDR2 YYREEE (reference sequence). The CDR3 sequence is CASSLGPGGPVGEQFF. CDR3 bases: TGTGCCAGCAGCTTGGGCCCCGGGGGGCCCGTAGGTGAGCAGTTCTTC.

This chain links TRBV2 with TRBJ2-5; 8 bases agree with TRBD2. J was trimmed by 1 base and V by 10 bases; bases with no gene match: 8. CDR1 is SNHLY, CDR2 FYNNEI, per germline. The CDR3 sequence is 14 residues long. In DNA form, the CDR3 reads TGTGCCATGGAGCGGGGGCCTTTCCAAGAGACCCAGTACTTC. Amino acid sequence: CAMERGPFQETQYF.

The rearrangement links TRBV6-6 to TRBJ1-5, with TRBD1 matching 9 bases. V was pared by 5 bases and J by 5 bases, with 4 bases of the junction left unmatched. The CDR3 runs 14 residues. Germline values: CDR1 MNHNY, CDR2 SVGAGI (reference sequence). Written as DNA, the CDR3 is TGTGCCAGCAGTCCTTGGACAGGGGATCAGCCCCAGCATTTT. Its protein product is CASSPWTGDQPQHF.

This clone was recorded a few times. DNA for the CDR3: TGCAGCGTTCTGACAGGGTTTGGACAGCCCCAGCATTTT. Translation: CSVLTGFGQPQHF. The chain carries TRBV29-1 and TRBJ1-5, with 7 bases identical to TRBD1. The CDR3 covers 13 residues. The trim removed 5 bases at V and 7 bases at J, leaving 8 bases unmatched. From germline, CDR1 is SQVTM and CDR2 ANQGSEA.

The chain joins TRBV25-1 to TRBJ1-1; 7 nucleotides agree with TRBD1. V gave up 4 bases and J gave up 4 bases; unmatched junction bases: 3. Germline V lookup: CDR1 MGHDK, CDR2 SYGVNS. The CDR3 totals 13 residues. The CDR3 DNA follows: TGTGCCAGCAGTGGACAGGGTAGCACTGAAGCTTTCTTT. Translation gives CASSGQGSTEAFF. Full variable domain (outside the CDR3, taken from reference TRBV25-1 and TRBJ1-1): EADIYQTPRYLVIGTGKKITLECSQTMGHDKMYWYQQDPGMELHLIHYSYGVNSTEKGDLSSESTVSRIRTEHFPLTLESARPSHTSQYLCASSGQGSTEAFFGQGTRLTVV.

This clone was found a few times. This chain links TRBV7-2 with TRBJ1-2; D gene uncertain. CDR1 and CDR2 from the germline V gene are SGHTA and FQGNSA. The CDR3 is 13 amino acids. Deletions cut 1 base from V and 4 bases from J, with 7 bases between. For the CDR3, the DNA is TGTGCCAGCAGCTTAGGAGGAGGCTATGGCTACACCTTC. This translates into CASSLGGGYGYTF.

The rearrangement links TRBV6-5 to TRBJ2-5; D call uncertain. Germline CDR1 reads MNHEY; CDR2 reads SVGAGI. This CDR3 is built from 14 residues. The V and J ends lost 2 bases and 7 bases respectively, with 14 bases between them. CDR3 sequence: CASSYADRSGTQYF. The CDR3 DNA follows: TGTGCCAGCAGTTACGCCGACCGTTCGGGGACCCAGTACTTC.